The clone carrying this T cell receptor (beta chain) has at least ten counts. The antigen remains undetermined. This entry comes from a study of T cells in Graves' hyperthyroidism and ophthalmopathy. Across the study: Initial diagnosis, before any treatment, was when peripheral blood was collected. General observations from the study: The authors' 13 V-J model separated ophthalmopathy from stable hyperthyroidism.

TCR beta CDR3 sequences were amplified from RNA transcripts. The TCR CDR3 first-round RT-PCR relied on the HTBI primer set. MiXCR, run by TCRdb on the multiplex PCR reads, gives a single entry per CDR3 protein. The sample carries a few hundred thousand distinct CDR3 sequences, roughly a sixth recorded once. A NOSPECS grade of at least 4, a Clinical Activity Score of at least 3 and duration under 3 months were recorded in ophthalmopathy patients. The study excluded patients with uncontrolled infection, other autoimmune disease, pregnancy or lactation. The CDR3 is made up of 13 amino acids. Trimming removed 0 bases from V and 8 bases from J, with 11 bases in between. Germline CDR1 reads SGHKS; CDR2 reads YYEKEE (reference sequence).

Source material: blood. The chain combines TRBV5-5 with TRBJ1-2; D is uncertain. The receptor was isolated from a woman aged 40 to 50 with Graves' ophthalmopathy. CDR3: CASSLGRAQGYTF. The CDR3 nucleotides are TGTGCCAGCAGCTTGGGTCGGGCCCAAGGCTACACCTTC.